The next 9 T cell receptor beta chains were all read from a single sample in a study of patients with pleural tuberculosis. TCRdb processed the reads anew with MiXCR; each CDR3 protein has one entry. The sample lists about 50,000 distinct CDR3 sequences; about 6.8% were seen once. These receptors came from a human donor with pleural tuberculosis.

This clonotype was detected many times. This chain's CDR3 is CSARENRRGLVQYF. The DNA for the CDR3 is TGCAGTGCTAGAGAAAACAGGCGGGGTCTGGTACAGTACTTC. The rearrangement joins TRBV20-1 to TRBJ2-7, with D possibly being TRBD2 (6 bases). CDR1 DFQATT and CDR2 SNEGSKA come from the germline V gene (reference sequence). V was cut by 0 bases and J by 10 bases, with 19 bases left in between. The CDR3 runs to 14 residues.

This clonotype was seen at least ten times. One junction end does not reproduce the germline sequence, and a read error may be involved. The chain recombines TRBV4-2 with TRBJ1-6, with D maybe TRBD1 (6 bases). The length of the CDR3 is 14 residues. Germline values: CDR1 LGHNA, CDR2 YNFKEQ. CDR3 region: CASSQGQHNSPLHF. CDR3 nucleotide sequence: TGTGCCAGCAGTCAAGGACAGCATAATTCACCCCTCCACTTT.

This clonotype was detected many times. The rearrangement uses TRBV12-3 or TRBV12-4 and TRBJ2-1; a possible D gene is TRBD2 (10 bases). CDR3 size: 16 residues. Deletions cut 7 bases from V and 7 bases from J, with 23 bases between. CDR3: CASTPDRGLARNEQFF. CDR3 bases: TGTGCCAGCACCCCGGACAGGGGACTAGCGAGGAATGAGCAGTTCTTC.

As regards this clonotype: Being one base from a much bigger clone, this may be a read error. This chain joins TRBV7-8 and TRBJ2-1, with TRBD2 identical over 7 bases. CDR3 length: 14 residues. CDR1 and CDR2 (germline): SGHVS, FQNEAQ. The CDR3 nucleotides are TGTGCCAGCAGCTTGGAGAGCGGGAATGATGAGCGGTTCTTC. Its translation is CASSLESGNDERFF.

This clonotype showed up many times. The rearrangement joins TRBV6-4 to TRBJ2-1, with D perhaps TRBD1 (6 bases). Germline-derived CDR1 and CDR2 are MRHNA and SNTAGT. The ends were cut back, 2 bases at V and 5 bases at J, with 10 bases in the middle. The CDR3 loop spans 14 amino acids. CDR3 sequence reads: CASSDGTRNNEQFF. In nucleotides, the CDR3 is TGTGCCAGCAGTGACGGGACACGAAACAATGAGCAGTTCTTC.

Many counts were recorded for this clonotype. The chain employs TRBV19 and TRBJ2-5; D gene uncertain. Trimming took 0 bases from V and 11 from J, leaving 13 bases between them. The CDR3 extends over 13 amino acids. Germline V gives CDR1 LNHDA, CDR2 SQIVND (reference sequence). CDR3 protein: CASSIDGELPQYF. Written as DNA, the CDR3 is TGTGCCAGTAGTATAGATGGTGAGCTGCCTCAGTACTTC.

Ten or more counts support this clonotype. This chain joins TRBV5-1 and TRBJ1-6; the match to TRBD1 covers 7 bases. From germline, CDR1 is SGHRS and CDR2 YFSETQ. The ends lost 4 bases at V and 5 bases at J; junction bases unmatched: 6. The CDR3 is 15 amino acids. The CDR3 DNA reads as TGCGCCAGCAGCCTCCTCACAGGGGATAATTCACCCCTCCACTTT. The encoded protein is CASSLLTGDNSPLHF.

Many counts were recorded for this clonotype. V usage is TRBV4-2 and J usage is TRBJ2-1; no clear D gene. V shed 1 base and J shed 7 bases, with 11 bases lying between them. The CDR3 is made up of 14 amino acids. Looked up from germline, CDR1 is LGHNA and CDR2 is YNFKEQ. CDR3 residues: CASSQGLGINEQFF. The CDR3, as DNA: TGTGCCAGCAGCCAAGGTCTTGGTATTAATGAGCAGTTCTTC.

This clonotype was detected many times. The rearrangement links TRBV12-3 or TRBV12-4 to TRBJ1-1, with no clear D. The germline V and J ends were trimmed by 4 bases and 5 bases, with 14 bases remaining between them. There are 14 residues in the CDR3. This CDR3 is CASSWASGGTEAFF. CDR3 nucleotide sequence: TGTGCCAGCAGTTGGGCCTCTGGTGGAACTGAAGCTTTCTTT.